The 15 T cell receptor beta chains below all came from one sample that was sequenced in a study of cytomegalovirus exposure and HLA in healthy donors. In the PCR, 60 Vbeta and 13 Jbeta primers were used. Profiled with immunoSEQ multiplex PCR; TCRdb holds only in-frame clones, not every one. The sample shows tens of thousands of clones, approximately 84% of them seen only once. The sequencing sample was made of PBMCs. The source is a girl aged 2 to 9 in good health and CMV-seropositive.

This chain joins TRBV5-6 and TRBJ2-1; 12 positions match TRBD2. Germline V gene data show CDR1 as SGHDT and CDR2 as YYEEEE. The CDR3 has 15 residues. V lost 1 base to trimming and J lost 7 bases; unmatched junction nucleotides: 3. DNA for the CDR3: TGTGCCAGCAGCTTGAGGCTAGCGGGAGGGAATGAGCAGTTCTTC. It encodes CASSLRLAGGNEQFF. The whole variable domain, filled in from reference TRBV5-6 and TRBJ2-1, reads DAGVTQSPTHLIKTRGQQVTLRCSPKSGHDTVSWYQQALGQGPQFIFQYYEEEERQRGNFPDRFSGHQFPNYSSELNVNALLLGDSALYLCASSLRLAGGNEQFFGPGTRLTVL.

This sequence joins TRBV20-1 and TRBJ2-7; D remains unclear. Trimming shortened V by 2 bases and J by 4 bases, and 3 bases separated the two germline ends. The CDR3 is 10 residues long. The germline V gene encodes CDR1 DFQATT and CDR2 SNEGSKA (reference sequence). The chain's CDR3 is CSARQYEQYF. In nucleotides, the CDR3 is TGCAGTGCTAGACAGTACGAGCAGTACTTC.

V gene TRBV5-6 combines with J gene TRBJ2-1, with TRBD2 matching over 9 bases. J gave up 4 bases and V 4 bases, and 15 bases lay outside the gene matches. This CDR3 has 18 amino acids. The V gene's germline CDR1 is SGHDT and CDR2 YYEEEE. The chain's CDR3 is CASSVLLVGREGYNEQFF. CDR3 DNA sequence: TGTGCCAGCAGCGTCCTCTTGGTCGGGCGGGAGGGTTACAATGAGCAGTTCTTC.

The V and J genes are TRBV7-2 and TRBJ1-1, with D tentatively TRBD1 (5 bases). Trimming took off 4 bases at V and 1 base at J, with 7 bases between the two ends. The CDR3 is made up of 13 amino acids. Germline CDR1 and CDR2: SGHTA and FQGNSA. The CDR3 DNA reads as TGTGCCAGCAGCTACACAGGGAACACTGAAGCTTTCTTT. Protein: CASSYTGNTEAFF.

This clone showed up just once. This chain links TRBV7-2 with TRBJ2-7, with a weak D call TRBD1 (8 bases). Germline V lookup: CDR1 SGHTA, CDR2 FQGNSA. This CDR3 comprises 14 residues. V lost 6 bases, J lost 4 bases, and 16 bases lay in between. The CDR3 region has the DNA TGTGCCAGCAGAGTAGACAGGGGAGGGTACGAGCAGTACTTC. As protein: CASRVDRGGYEQYF.

This sequence joins TRBV5-4 and TRBJ1-2; D not certain. V was trimmed by 6 bases and J by 7 bases, leaving 16 bases between them. The CDR3 runs 13 residues. In germline, CDR1 is SGHNT, CDR2 YYREEE (reference sequence). CDR3 loop: CASTPWPARGYTF. The CDR3 nucleotides read TGTGCCAGCACCCCATGGCCAGCGCGTGGCTACACCTTC.

The rearrangement uses TRBV27 and TRBJ1-2; 8 positions agree with TRBD1. The CDR3 has 14 residues. The V and J ends lost 6 bases and 8 bases, in that order; junction bases with no gene match: 11. The germline gives CDR1 MNHEY, CDR2 SMNVEV (reference sequence). For the CDR3, the DNA is TGTGCCAGCAGCAACTCCCCAGGGGGCGACGGCTACACCTTC. Its translation: CASSNSPGGDGYTF.

The rearrangement links TRBV6-1 to TRBJ1-3; TRBD1 matches at 7 bases. V was pared by 10 bases and J by 0 bases, with 6 bases of the junction left unmatched. CDR1 is MNHNS and CDR2 is SASEGT in the germline V gene. The CDR3 has 14 amino acids. The CDR3 spells CATRDSLSGNTIYF. CDR3 DNA: TGTGCCACCCGGGACAGCCTCTCTGGAAACACCATATATTTT.

This clone was detected only once. This chain joins TRBV4-1 and TRBJ2-7; 9 bases line up with TRBD2. Germline CDR1 MGHRA, CDR2 YSYEKL. This CDR3 contains 14 residues. V shed 8 bases and J 3 bases; nucleotides not matched to a gene: 8. This CDR3 is CASSVLAGIYEQYF. In DNA, the CDR3 is TGCGCCAGCTCAGTCCTAGCGGGGATCTACGAGCAGTACTTC.

For the CDR3, the DNA is TGTGCCAGCAGTCCTCGCCGGGGACTAGCGGGAAGTAATGAGCAGTTCTTC. This sequence encodes CASSPRRGLAGSNEQFF. V gene TRBV28 combines with J gene TRBJ2-1; 13 bases are shared with TRBD2. CDR3 length: 17 amino acids. CDR1 MDHEN and CDR2 SYDVKM come from the germline V gene. V lost 5 bases, J lost 7 bases, and 11 bases stayed unmatched.

The CDR3 DNA sequence: TGTGCCAGCCGAAGCCCAACCGGGACAGGGTCTGGAAACACCATATATTTT. Translation: CASRSPTGTGSGNTIYF. This sequence joins TRBV2 and TRBJ1-3; 9 nucleotides line up with TRBD1. Germline loops: CDR1 SNHLY, CDR2 FYNNEI. V lost 8 bases, J lost 1 base, and 12 bases stayed unmatched. The length of the CDR3 is 17 residues.

The chain couples TRBV30 to TRBJ2-6; 7 bases fit TRBD1. The CDR3 is made up of 16 amino acids. Germline-derived CDR1 and CDR2 are GTSNPN and SVGIG (reference sequence). V lost 2 bases, J lost 1 base, and 5 bases stayed unmatched. CDR3 residues: CAWSPTGTSGANVLTF. CDR3 coding DNA: TGTGCCTGGAGTCCGACAGGGACGTCTGGGGCCAACGTCCTGACTTTC. Together with reference TRBV30 and TRBJ2-6, the CDR3 gives the full variable domain: SQTIHQWPATLVQPVGSPLSLECTVEGTSNPNLYWYRQAAGRGLQLLFYSVGIGQISSEVPQNLSASRPQDRQFILSSKKLLLSDSGFYLCAWSPTGTSGANVLTFGAGSRLTVL.

V gene TRBV30 combines with J gene TRBJ1-2; the D gene is possibly TRBD1 (6 bases). In germline, CDR1 is GTSNPN, CDR2 SVGIG (reference sequence). This CDR3 has 14 residues. The V end lost 4 bases, the J end lost 6 bases, and 18 bases lay between the germline ends. In DNA, the CDR3 is TGTGCCTGGAAATGGGGCTTTGCAGGGGATGGCTACACCTTC. It translates to CAWKWGFAGDGYTF.

The rearrangement links TRBV29-1 to TRBJ2-1; no clear D. The V gene's germline CDR1 is SQVTM and CDR2 ANQGSEA. The CDR3 is 8 residues long. V was cut by 6 bases and J by 10 bases, with 4 bases left in between. CDR3 amino acids: CSVGEQFF. The CDR3 DNA reads TGCAGCGTCGGGGAGCAGTTCTTC.

The chain recombines TRBV6-4 with TRBJ2-1; 10 bases fit TRBD2. With V trimmed by 1 base and J by 9 bases, 6 bases remained unmatched. The germline V gene encodes CDR1 MRHNA and CDR2 SNTAGT. The CDR3 is made up of 15 amino acids. CDR3 coding DNA: TGTGCCAGCAGTGACTGGCTAGCGGGAGTCACTGAGCAGTTCTTC. This codes for CASSDWLAGVTEQFF.